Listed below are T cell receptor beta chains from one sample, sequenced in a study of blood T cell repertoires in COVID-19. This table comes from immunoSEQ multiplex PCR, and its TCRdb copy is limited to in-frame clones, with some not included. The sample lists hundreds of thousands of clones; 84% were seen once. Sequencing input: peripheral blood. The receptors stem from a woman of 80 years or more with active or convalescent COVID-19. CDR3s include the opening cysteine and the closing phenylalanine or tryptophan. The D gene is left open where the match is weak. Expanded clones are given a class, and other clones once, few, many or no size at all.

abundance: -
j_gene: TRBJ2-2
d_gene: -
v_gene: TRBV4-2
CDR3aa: CASSQGAGAYTGELFF
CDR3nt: TGTGCCAGCAGCCAAGGTGCGGGGGCCTACACCGGGGAGCTGTTTTTT

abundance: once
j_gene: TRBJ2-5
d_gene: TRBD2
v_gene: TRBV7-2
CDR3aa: CASSLVFSGGQTQYF
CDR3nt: TGTGCCAGCAGCTTAGTTTTTAGCGGGGGGCAGACCCAGTACTTC

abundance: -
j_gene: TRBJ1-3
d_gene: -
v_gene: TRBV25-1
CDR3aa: CASSGPLSGNTIYF
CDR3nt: TGTGCCAGCAGTGGTCCCCTCTCTGGAAACACCATATATTTT

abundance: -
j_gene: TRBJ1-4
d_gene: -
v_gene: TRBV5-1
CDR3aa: CASSSSGRGNEKLFF
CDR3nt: TGCGCCAGCAGCTCATCCGGGAGGGGGAATGAAAAACTGTTTTTT

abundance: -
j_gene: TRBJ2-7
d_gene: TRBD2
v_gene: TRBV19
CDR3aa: CASSIALGLAGSYEQYF
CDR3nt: TGTGCCAGTAGTATAGCCCTGGGACTAGCGGGATCCTACGAGCAGTACTTC

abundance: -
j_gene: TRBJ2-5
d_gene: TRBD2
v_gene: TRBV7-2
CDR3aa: CASSLGLAGEETQYF
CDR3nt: TGTGCCAGCAGCTTGGGCCTAGCGGGGGAAGAGACCCAGTACTTC

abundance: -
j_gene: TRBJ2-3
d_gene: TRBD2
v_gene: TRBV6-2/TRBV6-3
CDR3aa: CASSYKSGRTDTQYF
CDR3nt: TGTGCCAGCAGTTACAAAAGCGGGAGAACAGATACGCAGTATTTT

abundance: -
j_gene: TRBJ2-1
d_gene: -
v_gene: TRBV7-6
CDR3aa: CASSLGGFFSSYNEQFF
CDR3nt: TGTGCCAGCAGCTTAGGGGGCTTTTTCTCTTCCTACAATGAGCAGTTCTTC

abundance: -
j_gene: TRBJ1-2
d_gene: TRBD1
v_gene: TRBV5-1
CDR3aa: CASSLTGASNYGYTF
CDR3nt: TGCGCCAGCAGCTTGACAGGGGCTTCTAACTATGGCTACACCTTC

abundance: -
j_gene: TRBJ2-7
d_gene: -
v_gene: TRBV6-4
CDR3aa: CASSDKQTREGFSYEQYF
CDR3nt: TGTGCCAGCAGTGATAAACAAACCCGAGAGGGTTTTTCCTACGAGCAGTACTTC

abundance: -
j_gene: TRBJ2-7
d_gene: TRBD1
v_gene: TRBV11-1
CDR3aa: CASSQQGQAFYEQYF
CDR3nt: TGTGCCAGCAGCCAACAGGGACAGGCCTTTTACGAGCAGTACTTC

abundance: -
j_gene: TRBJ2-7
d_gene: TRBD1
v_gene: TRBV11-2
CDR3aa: CASSLDQGQGLFLGAYEQYF
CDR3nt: TGTGCCAGCAGCTTAGATCAGGGACAGGGCTTATTCCTTGGGGCCTACGAGCAGTACTTC

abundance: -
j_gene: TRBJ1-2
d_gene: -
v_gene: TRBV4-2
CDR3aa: CASSQDRSGYTF
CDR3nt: TGTGCCAGCAGCCAAGATCGGAGTGGCTACACCTTC